This entry describes one T cell receptor beta chain. The clone's antigen remains unknown. The sample holds no much larger clone one base away, and base qualities are not on file. The CDR3, cysteine through phenylalanine, is 16 amino acids long. This entry keeps only the CDR3 DNA: 48 bases, framed from base 1. The V and J ends are trimmed by 4 bases and 0 bases, leaving 15 bases between them. In the germline V gene, CDR1 corresponds to SGHNT and CDR2 to YENEEA. The data belong to a study of shared clonotypes between healthy human individuals (dated by TCRdb to the early 2020s). Regarding the study in general: Three men and a couple of women, aged 18 to 49 years, made up the cohort. For each donor, CD4 naive and CD4 memory were each given three plates, CD8 naive was given two plates, and CD8 memory was given one plate. To estimate repertoire size and how much clonotypes are shared between individuals, the study performed deep sequencing of blood TCR repertoires from roughly five healthy adults. To increase sequencing depth and limit assay-specific biases, TCR repertoire library preparation and sequencing were carried out by different laboratories using diverse techniques. Per donor, leukapheresis produced somewhere between about 0.9 and 10 billion PBMCs.

TCR CDR3 regions were amplified from genomic DNA by multiplex PCR using the deep immunoSEQ assay. Extracted genomic DNA from each cell subset was spread evenly across all wells of several immunoSEQ 96-well plates, with each plate serving as a replicate. For sorted subsets, about 200 ng genomic DNA, equal to 25,000 to 35,000 T cell genomes, was loaded into each replicate PCR. Purified libraries were measured with a Qubit 3.0 fluorometer, size-checked on a Bioanalyzer 2100, and measured again with the KAPA Library Quantification kit. Every immunoSEQ 96-well plate was sequenced on a separate single-read 150-cycle Illumina NextSeq 550 flow cell. Concerning the study's data processing: Because the immunoSEQ output included only junctional sequences and no quality scores, the filtering could not be the same as the filtering used for full-length reads. Sequences were annotated with PyIR, a Python wrapper for IgBLAST v1.9, using IMGT germline references to assign V/J genes and CDR3. Any read was removed if the V/J assignment was weak (E-value above 1e-6), the CDR3 was missing, or the read contained stop codons, out-of-frame junctions, or ambiguous translated residues. V3J clonotypes were defined by identical inferred V gene, J gene, and CDR3 amino acid sequence. Percentage overlap between repertoires was calculated by dividing the number of shared unique clonotypes by the size of the smaller repertoire. Repertoire richness was assessed with RTK rarefaction, the Chao1 estimator, and Recon v2.1 estimates of unobserved clonotypes. Generation probabilities were computed with OLGA for all TCRbeta clonotypes obtained by the gDNA method from a handful of donors. TCRdb carries this immuneACCESS record with in-frame sequences only. Its versions omit some clonotypes, under half of them owing to an unresolved V gene in the studies checked, with the rest unexplained. Clone size and the V and J calls come from that table; the DNA yielded D and trimming. In this sample the table shows some 1 million clones, about 76% of which occur a single time. The ten largest clones take up around 1.5% of the sample.

The paper's findings and limits, for the study overall: Compared with non-shared clonotypes, the clonotypes found in all four sorted-subset donors had higher generation probabilities. The small number of donors limited the genetic and exposure-history diversity represented. Naive subsets generally had larger estimated clonotype richness than memory subsets did. Pairwise subsampling indicated that sequencing depth was expected to affect the degree of clonotype sharing among donors. Even with the large sequencing depth, rarefaction of the sorted-subset datasets indicated that sequencing was incomplete. Across a handful of donors, about 5% of naive CD4, approximately 3.6% of naive CD8, around 2.1% of memory CD4, and approximately 0.4% of memory CD8 clonotypes were shared. Sampling was limited to blood, and TCR repertoires in tissue likely differ from TCR repertoires in blood.

Healthy HIV-negative adults with no recently reported acute infections or vaccinations were included as donors. All donors were Caucasian adults living in Nashville, Tennessee, USA. CD4+ T cells were enriched through magnetic negative selection, after which naive cells were positively selected on CD45RA and the remaining negative fraction served as the memory subset. Blood was obtained by leukapheresis, after which PBMCs were separated by Ficoll-Histopaque density gradient centrifugation and cryopreserved in liquid nitrogen vapor phase. Purity and quantity of every magnetically sorted T cell population were checked by analytical flow cytometry. Each sorted fraction had its genomic DNA isolated and then quantified by UV absorbance on a Nanodrop 2000c.

The sample comprised memory CD4+ T cells sorted from blood. Read against the paper, the sample's cell subset or site label means: CD45RA-negative fraction. Recombination connected TRBV11-3 to TRBJ2-5; matching of 6 bases hints at TRBD2 as the D gene. The receptor's source is a man between 18 and 35 years old in good health. The nucleotide sequence is TGTGCCAGCAGCTCCCGACTAGATGGGGACCAAGAGACCCAGTACTTC. This is translated as CASSSRLDGDQETQYF.